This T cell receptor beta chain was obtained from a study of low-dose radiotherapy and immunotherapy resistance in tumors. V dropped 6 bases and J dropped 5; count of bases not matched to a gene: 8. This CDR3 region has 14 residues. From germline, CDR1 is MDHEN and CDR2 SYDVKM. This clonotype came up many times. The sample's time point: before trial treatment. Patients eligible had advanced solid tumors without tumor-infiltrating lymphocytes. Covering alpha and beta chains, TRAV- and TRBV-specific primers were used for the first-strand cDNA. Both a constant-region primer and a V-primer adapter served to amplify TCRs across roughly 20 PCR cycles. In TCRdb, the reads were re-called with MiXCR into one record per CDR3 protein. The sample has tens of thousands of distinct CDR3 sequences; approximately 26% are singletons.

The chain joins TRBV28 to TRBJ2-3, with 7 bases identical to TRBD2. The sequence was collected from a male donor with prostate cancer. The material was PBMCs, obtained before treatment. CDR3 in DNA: TGTGCCAGCAGGCCCCGGGGGGAGGAAGATACGCAGTATTTT. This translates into CASRPRGEEDTQYF.